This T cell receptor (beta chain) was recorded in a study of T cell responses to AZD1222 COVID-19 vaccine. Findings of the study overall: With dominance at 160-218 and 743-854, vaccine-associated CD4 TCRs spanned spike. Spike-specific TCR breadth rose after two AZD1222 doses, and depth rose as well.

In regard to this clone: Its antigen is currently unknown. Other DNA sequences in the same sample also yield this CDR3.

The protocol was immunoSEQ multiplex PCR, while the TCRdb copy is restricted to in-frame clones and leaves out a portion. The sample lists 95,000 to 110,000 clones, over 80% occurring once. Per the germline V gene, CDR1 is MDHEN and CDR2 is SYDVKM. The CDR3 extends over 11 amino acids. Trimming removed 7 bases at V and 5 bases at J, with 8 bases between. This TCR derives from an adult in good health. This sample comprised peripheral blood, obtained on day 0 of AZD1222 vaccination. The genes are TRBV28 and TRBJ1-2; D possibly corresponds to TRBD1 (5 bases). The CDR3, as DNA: TGTGCCAGCACGAGGGGATATGGCTACACCTTC. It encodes CASTRGYGYTF.